A single sample gave rise to the 30 T cell receptor beta chains below, sequenced in a study of OX40 agonist ivuxolimab in advanced cancers. The repertoire was sequenced with immunoSEQ multiplex PCR; TCRdb's copy has only in-frame clones and lacks some. This sample yields under 85,000 clones, of which about 90% are seen a single time; roughly 4.3% belongs to the top ten. This specimen was CD4+ or CD8+ T cells sorted from blood, taken in a trial of the OX40 agonist ivuxolimab. The source is an adult with an advanced solid tumor such as melanoma, head and neck, liver or kidney cancer.

The chain carries TRBV30 and TRBJ1-5, with a tentative D call TRBD1 (5 bases). With 6 bases removed from V and 4 bases from J, the gap between germline ends came to 13 bases. The germline V gene encodes CDR1 GTSNPN and CDR2 SVGIG (reference sequence). The CDR3 has 13 amino acids. In DNA, the CDR3 is TGTGCCTGCAGTAGGGGACCGAATCAGCCCCAGCATTTT. This translates into CACSRGPNQPQHF.

This clone was counted only a few times. The CDR3 region is CASSVVENTEAFF. The CDR3 nucleotides read TGTGCCAGCAGCGTGGTTGAGAACACTGAAGCTTTCTTT. The genes are TRBV2 and TRBJ1-1, with D uncertain. Trimming removed 6 bases from V and 1 base from J, with 9 bases in between. Germline-derived CDR1 and CDR2 are SNHLY and FYNNEI. The length of the CDR3 is 13 residues.

V and J are TRBV6-6 and TRBJ2-3; maybe TRBD1 (6 bases). The V end was cut by 1 base, the J end by 1 base, with 9 bases between. CDR1 is MNHNY, CDR2 SVGAGI, per germline (reference sequence). The CDR3 has 15 residues. The CDR3 nucleotides are TGTGCCAGCAGTTACTTTGGGGGCCGCACAGATACGCAGTATTTT. This translates into CASSYFGGRTDTQYF.

V is TRBV5-4 and J is TRBJ2-5; 11 nucleotides align to TRBD2. The J segment lost 5 bases and the V segment lost 4 bases, leaving 10 bases of the junction unmatched. This CDR3 has 16 residues. Per germline, CDR1 SGHNT and CDR2 YYREEE (reference sequence). The CDR3: CASSQGLAGNVETQYF. The CDR3, as DNA: TGTGCCAGCAGCCAAGGACTAGCGGGTAACGTCGAGACCCAGTACTTC.

The V call is TRBV28, the J call TRBJ2-7; D is uncertain. Trimming cost V 6 bases and J 2 bases, with 11 bases left between them. The CDR3 has 13 amino acids. The germline V gene has CDR1 MDHEN and CDR2 SYDVKM. The CDR3 coding sequence is TGTGCCAGCAGCCCCCCCGCGACCTACGAGCAGTACTTC. Its protein is CASSPPATYEQYF.

With regard to this clone: A junction end diverges from the germline sequence, so it may reflect a read error. This rearrangement joins TRBV4-1 to TRBJ2-7; 7 bases are shared with TRBD2. This CDR3 has 16 amino acids. Per germline, CDR1 MGHRA and CDR2 YSYEKL. In nucleotides, the CDR3 is TGCGCCAGCACCCAAGGGCTAGCGGCGAGCTCCTACGAGCAGTACTTC. As protein: CASTQGLAASSYEQYF.

The rearrangement links TRBV11-3 to TRBJ2-3; D is undetermined. V was clipped by 4 bases and J by 5 bases, with 10 bases between them. Germline CDR1 is SGHNT and CDR2 is YENEEA. CDR3 size: 13 residues. CDR3: CASSSRGGDTQYF. The CDR3 DNA follows: TGTGCCAGCAGCTCCCGCGGCGGAGATACGCAGTATTTT.

The chain has TRBV7-9 and TRBJ2-3, with 7 nucleotides matching TRBD2. CDR3 length equals 17 residues. The V gene's germline CDR1 is SEHNR and CDR2 FQNEAQ (reference sequence). The J segment lost 1 base and the V segment lost 3 bases, leaving 10 bases of the junction unmatched. The CDR3 spells CASSLLNRLAGTDTQYF. CDR3 nucleotide sequence: TGTGCCAGCAGCTTGTTGAACCGACTAGCTGGCACAGATACGCAGTATTTT.

This chain uses TRBV6-5 with TRBJ1-1, with 8 bases lining up with TRBD1. CDR1 MNHEY and CDR2 SVGAGI come from the germline V gene. This CDR3 has 16 residues. The trim removed 0 bases at V and 7 bases at J, leaving 10 bases unmatched. In DNA form, the CDR3 reads TGTGCCAGCAGTTACTCTATGATTCAGGGGGCTGGTGAAGCTTTCTTT. The encoded protein is CASSYSMIQGAGEAFF.

The chain recombines TRBV6-6 with TRBJ1-1; D might be TRBD1 (6 bases). The CDR3 length is 15 residues. The germline V and J ends were trimmed by 2 bases and 3 bases, with 13 bases remaining between them. Germline V gene lookup returns CDR1 MNHNY and CDR2 SVGAGI (reference sequence). This CDR3 reads CASSYPERGDTEAFF. The CDR3 DNA is TGTGCCAGCAGTTACCCAGAAAGGGGGGACACTGAAGCTTTCTTT.

The chain employs TRBV9 and TRBJ1-3; no clear D. Germline V gene lookup returns CDR1 SGDLS and CDR2 YYNGEE. The V and J ends lost 0 bases and 0 bases respectively, with 4 bases between them. The CDR3 totals 14 residues. This chain's CDR3 is CASSVASSGNTIYF. CDR3 DNA: TGTGCCAGCAGCGTAGCCAGCTCTGGAAACACCATATATTTT.

This chain links TRBV7-2 with TRBJ2-1; a weak D match, TRBD2 (6 bases). This CDR3 spans 15 amino acids. Germline V lookup: CDR1 SGHTA, CDR2 FQGNSA. The ends were cut back, 2 bases at V and 10 bases at J, with 18 bases in the middle. CDR3 coding DNA: TGTGCCAGCAGCTTATCCCCGGCGGGCGGAGGGGAGCAGTTCTTC. Amino acids: CASSLSPAGGGEQFF.

The CDR3 loop reads CASSLGVSGRNGYTF. CDR3 coding DNA: TGTGCCAGCAGCTTAGGCGTTTCAGGGAGGAATGGCTACACCTTC. The V call is TRBV7-2, the J call TRBJ1-2, with D tentatively TRBD1 (5 bases). Germline assignment: CDR1 SGHTA and CDR2 FQGNSA. Deletions cut 1 base from V and 6 bases from J, with 15 bases between. The CDR3 length is 15 residues.

This rearrangement joins TRBV13 to TRBJ2-5; TRBD1 might be the D (6 bases). The germline V gene encodes CDR1 PRHDT and CDR2 FYEKMQ (reference sequence). With 5 bases removed from V and 4 bases from J, the gap between germline ends came to 14 bases. The CDR3 has 14 residues. The CDR3 loop reads CASSTRVRGETQYF. The CDR3 DNA is TGTGCCAGCAGCACTCGGGTCAGGGGAGAGACCCAGTACTTC.

This chain links TRBV11-3 with TRBJ2-3; TRBD1 matches 8 bases. The germline CDR1 and CDR2 sequences are SGHNT and YENEEA. J gave up 0 bases and V 3 bases, and 2 bases lay outside the gene matches. The CDR3 consists of 15 residues. CDR3 sequence: CASSLGQASTDTQYF. CDR3 nucleotide sequence: TGTGCCAGCAGCTTGGGACAGGCGAGCACAGATACGCAGTATTTT.

The rearrangement links TRBV18 to TRBJ2-3, with 11 bases that match TRBD2. Germline trimming cut 3 bases from V and 6 bases from J; bases unmatched to any gene: 14. The CDR3 sequence is 18 residues long. Germline CDR1 and CDR2: KGHSH and LQKENI. As DNA, the CDR3 is TGTGCCAGCTCACCTAGGGCCCCTATAGCGGGAGGGCCGGATACGCAGTATTTT. Its protein is CASSPRAPIAGGPDTQYF. Full variable domain (rest looked up from reference TRBV18 and TRBJ2-3): NAGVMQNPRHLVRRRGQEARLRCSPMKGHSHVYWYRQLPEEGLKFMVYLQKENIIDESGMPKERFSAEFPKEGPSILRIQQVVRGDSAAYFCASSPRAPIAGGPDTQYFGPGTRLTVL.

This rearrangement joins TRBV5-1 to TRBJ1-2; tentatively, D is TRBD1 (6 bases). The CDR3 runs to 13 residues. V shed 3 bases and J shed 4 bases, with 10 bases lying between them. In germline, CDR1 is SGHRS, CDR2 YFSETQ. Here the CDR3 reads CASSSGGGYGYTF. CDR3 DNA sequence: TGCGCCAGCAGCTCGGGAGGGGGCTATGGCTACACCTTC.

The V gene is TRBV7-9, the J gene TRBJ1-1; possible D gene TRBD1, 6 bases. The CDR3 has 14 residues. Between the trimmed V and J ends, which lost 5 bases and 4 bases, there was a span of 14 bases. Germline V gene data show CDR1 as SEHNR and CDR2 as FQNEAQ (reference sequence). CDR3 loop: CASSPSGVSTEAFF. In DNA form, the CDR3 reads TGTGCCAGCAGCCCCTCAGGGGTAAGCACTGAAGCTTTCTTT.

This clone was detected once. The chain is built from TRBV5-1 and TRBJ1-1; no definite D call. The length of the CDR3 is 13 residues. Germline V gives CDR1 SGHRS, CDR2 YFSETQ. Trimming took 1 base from V and 1 from J, leaving 5 bases between them. CDR3 DNA: TGCGCCAGCAGCTTGAGAGGGAACACTGAAGCTTTCTTT. This translates into CASSLRGNTEAFF.

V is TRBV5-4 and J is TRBJ2-3; TRBD2 matches 12 bases. Germline V CDR1 and CDR2: SGHNT, YYREEE (reference sequence). V gave up 4 bases and J gave up 2 bases; unmatched junction bases: 5. The CDR3 is 16 amino acids. The chain's CDR3 is CASSLRLAGDTDTQYF. CDR3 bases: TGTGCCAGCAGCCTCCGACTAGCGGGAGACACAGATACGCAGTATTTT.

V usage is TRBV6-1 and J usage is TRBJ2-7, with 7 bases fitting TRBD1. The CDR3 runs to 13 residues. CDR1 and CDR2 from the germline V gene are MNHNS and SASEGT. J gave up 6 bases and V 6 bases, and 8 bases lay outside the gene matches. In DNA form, the CDR3 reads TGTGCCAGCAGCCCGACAGGGCAGGGCGAGCAGTACTTC. It translates to CASSPTGQGEQYF.

The chain recombines TRBV18 with TRBJ1-3, with 7 bases lining up with TRBD1. V shed 3 bases and J 4 bases; nucleotides not matched to a gene: 6. This CDR3 contains 15 residues. From germline, CDR1 is KGHSH and CDR2 LQKENI. The CDR3 region has the DNA TGTGCCAGCTCACCGCGAACGGGACAGGGAAACACCATATATTTT. It yields the protein CASSPRTGQGNTIYF.

This sequence joins TRBV5-1 and TRBJ2-6; D remains ambiguous. V gave up 0 bases and J gave up 0 bases, with 7 bases separating them. The germline V gene has CDR1 SGHRS and CDR2 YFSETQ. CDR3 length equals 16 residues. The DNA for the CDR3 is TGCGCCAGCAGCTTGGCGTACCTCTCTGGGGCCAACGTCCTGACTTTC. Its protein product is CASSLAYLSGANVLTF.

Here the CDR3 reads CASSFVALEQYF. In nucleotides, the CDR3 is TGTGCCAGCAGTTTTGTAGCACTCGAGCAGTACTTC. The chain joins TRBV28 to TRBJ2-7; D remains ambiguous. V lost 3 bases, J lost 6 bases, and 9 bases lay in between. This CDR3 region has 12 residues. Germline V gene sequence: CDR1 MDHEN, CDR2 SYDVKM.

This chain links TRBV7-6 with TRBJ2-5; 11 nucleotides agree with TRBD2. The CDR3 spans 20 residues. The germline V gene encodes CDR1 SGHVS and CDR2 FNYEAQ. The J segment lost 5 bases and the V segment lost 4 bases, leaving 21 bases of the junction unmatched. For the CDR3, the DNA is TGTGCCAGCAGCTCTAACACACCGGGGGGTAGCGGGAGGGCCCGGGAGACCCAGTACTTC. Amino acid sequence: CASSSNTPGGSGRARETQYF.

J is TRBJ2-6 and V is TRBV5-1; no clear D gene. Trimming took off 0 bases at V and 0 bases at J, with 7 bases between the two ends. The CDR3 covers 16 residues. CDR1 and CDR2 (germline): SGHRS, YFSETQ. CDR3 bases: TGCGCCAGCAGCTTGGTTTGGGACTCTGGGGCCAACGTCCTGACTTTC. Amino acid sequence: CASSLVWDSGANVLTF.

The chain couples TRBV6-5 to TRBJ1-4; TRBD1 is a possible D gene (6 bases). The CDR3 length is 13 residues. CDR1 MNHEY and CDR2 SVGAGI come from the germline V gene. The germline V and J ends were trimmed by 2 bases and 7 bases, with 8 bases remaining between them. The CDR3 here is CASSYTGAEKLFF. The CDR3 DNA follows: TGTGCCAGCAGTTACACGGGGGCTGAAAAACTGTTTTTT.

The rearrangement links TRBV7-3 to TRBJ2-5; a weak D match, TRBD2 (5 bases). V lost 5 bases to trimming and J lost 5 bases, with 15 bases between them. This CDR3 is 14 amino acids long. Germline-derived CDR1 and CDR2 are SGHTA and FQGTGA. CDR3 in amino acids: CASSPSGPGETQYF. The CDR3 bases are TGTGCCAGCAGCCCCAGCGGTCCCGGGGAGACCCAGTACTTC.

This chain connects TRBV15 to TRBJ2-7; possibly TRBD1 for D (6 bases). Germline loops: CDR1 LNHNV, CDR2 YYDKDF (reference sequence). This CDR3 has 16 residues. Trimming stripped 0 bases from V and 6 bases from J, with 18 bases between. The CDR3 DNA is TGTGCCACCAGCAGAGATGGTGTAGCGATCAGGGGCGAGCAGTACTTC. Residues: CATSRDGVAIRGEQYF.

This chain uses TRBV7-2 with TRBJ2-3; TRBD2 agrees at 8 bases. The CDR3 is made up of 15 amino acids. The ends lost 6 bases at V and 1 base at J; junction bases unmatched: 6. CDR1 and CDR2 from the germline V gene are SGHTA and FQGNSA. The CDR3 DNA follows: TGTGCCAGCAGACTACAAGCGGGAGGCACAGATACGCAGTATTTT. It codes for CASRLQAGGTDTQYF.